This T cell receptor (beta chain) is from a study of long-term antiretroviral therapy in people with HIV. Findings and limits, study-wide: Collection of the blood, which took place between about 2004 and 2018, possibly occurred under older ART regimens.

Worth noting for this clone: Its specificity is unknown.

The study drew at least one pre-ART and at least two post-ART PBMC samples from every donor. Investigators performed immunoSEQ version v3.0 at survey level. Assay used: immunoSEQ multiplex PCR; TCRdb lists only in-frame clones, some missing. The sample includes under 30,000 clones, over 65% of them seen just once. Trimming cost V 10 bases and J 4 bases; bases outside gene matches: 8. The CDR3 length is 13 residues. CDR1 is SGHNT, CDR2 YYREEE, per germline (reference sequence). The chain combines TRBV5-4 with TRBJ2-1, with 7 bases aligning to TRBD2. The sequence was obtained from a man between 25 and 39 years old with HIV. This specimen was unsorted PBMCs, taken 4.4 years after starting antiretroviral therapy. The CDR3 spells CALQGGIYNEQFF. DNA for the CDR3: TGTGCCCTTCAGGGAGGGATATACAATGAGCAGTTCTTC. Complete variable domain (other parts from reference TRBV5-4 and TRBJ2-1): ETGVTQSPTHLIKTRGQQVTLRCSSQSGHNTVSWYQQALGQGPQFIFQYYREEENGRGNFPPRFSGLQFPNYSSELNVNALELDDSALYLCALQGGIYNEQFFGPGTRLTVL.